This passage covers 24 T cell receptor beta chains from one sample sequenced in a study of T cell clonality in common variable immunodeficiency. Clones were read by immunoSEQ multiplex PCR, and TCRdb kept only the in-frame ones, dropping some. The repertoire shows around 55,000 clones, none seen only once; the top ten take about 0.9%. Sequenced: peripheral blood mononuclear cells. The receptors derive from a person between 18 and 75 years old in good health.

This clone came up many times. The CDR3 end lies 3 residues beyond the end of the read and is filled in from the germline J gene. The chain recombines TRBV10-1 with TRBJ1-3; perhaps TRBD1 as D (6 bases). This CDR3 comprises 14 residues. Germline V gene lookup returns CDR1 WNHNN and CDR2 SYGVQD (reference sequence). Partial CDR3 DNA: TGCGCCAGCAGTGACCTGACTAGCGGGGGGGCG. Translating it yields CASSDLTSGGA. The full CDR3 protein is CASSDLTSGGAIYF.

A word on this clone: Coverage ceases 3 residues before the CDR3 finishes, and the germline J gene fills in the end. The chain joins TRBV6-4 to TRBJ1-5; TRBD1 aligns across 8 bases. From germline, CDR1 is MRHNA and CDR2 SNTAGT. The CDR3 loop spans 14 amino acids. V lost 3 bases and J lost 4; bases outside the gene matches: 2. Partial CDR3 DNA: TGTGCCAGCAGTGAAGGGACAGGAAATCAGCCC. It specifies CASSEGTGNQP. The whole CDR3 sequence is CASSEGTGNQPQHF.

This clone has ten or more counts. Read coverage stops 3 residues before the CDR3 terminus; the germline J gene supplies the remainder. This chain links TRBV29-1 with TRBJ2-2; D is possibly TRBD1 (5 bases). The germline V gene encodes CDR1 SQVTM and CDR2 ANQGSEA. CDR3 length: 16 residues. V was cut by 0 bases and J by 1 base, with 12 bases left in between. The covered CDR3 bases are TGCAGCGTTGAAGATCTTCGGACAAGGAACACCGGGGAG. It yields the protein CSVEDLRTRNTGE. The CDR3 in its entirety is CSVEDLRTRNTGELFF.

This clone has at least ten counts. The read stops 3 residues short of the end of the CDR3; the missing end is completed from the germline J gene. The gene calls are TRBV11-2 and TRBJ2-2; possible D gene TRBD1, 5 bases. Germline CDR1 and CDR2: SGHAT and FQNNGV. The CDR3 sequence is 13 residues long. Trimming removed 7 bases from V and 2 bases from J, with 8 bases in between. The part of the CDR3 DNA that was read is TGTGCCAGCACCAGGACAAACACCGGGGAG. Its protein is CASTRTNTGE. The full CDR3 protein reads CASTRTNTGELFF.

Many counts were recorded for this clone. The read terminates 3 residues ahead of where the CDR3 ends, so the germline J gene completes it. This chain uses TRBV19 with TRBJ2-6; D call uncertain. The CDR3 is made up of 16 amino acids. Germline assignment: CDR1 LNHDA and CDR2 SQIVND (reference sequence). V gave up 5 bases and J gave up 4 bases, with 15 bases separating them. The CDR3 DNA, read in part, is TGTGCCAGTAGTCCCTCGAGGCTGGCCGGGGCCAACGTC. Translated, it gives CASSPSRLAGANV. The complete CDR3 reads CASSPSRLAGANVLTF. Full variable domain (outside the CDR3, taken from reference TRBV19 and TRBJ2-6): DGGITQSPKYLFRKEGQNVTLSCEQNLNHDAMYWYRQDPGQGLRLIYYSQIVNDFQKGDIAEGYSVSREKKESFPLTVTSAQKNPTAFYLCASSPSRLAGANVLTFGAGSRLTVL.

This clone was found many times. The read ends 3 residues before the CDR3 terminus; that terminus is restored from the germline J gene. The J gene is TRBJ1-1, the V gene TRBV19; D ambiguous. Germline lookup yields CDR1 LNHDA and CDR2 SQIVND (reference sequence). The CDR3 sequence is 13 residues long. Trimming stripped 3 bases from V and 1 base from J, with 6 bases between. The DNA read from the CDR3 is TGTGCCAGTAGTATTAGCCAGAACACTGAA. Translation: CASSISQNTE. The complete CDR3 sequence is CASSISQNTEAFF.

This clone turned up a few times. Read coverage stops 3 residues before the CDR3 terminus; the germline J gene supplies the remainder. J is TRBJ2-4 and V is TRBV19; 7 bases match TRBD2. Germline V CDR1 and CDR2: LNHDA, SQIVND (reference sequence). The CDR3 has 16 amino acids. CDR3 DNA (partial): TGTGCCAGTAGTCATCCTGACGGGGGGAGTACTAATGGT. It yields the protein CASSHPDGGSTNG. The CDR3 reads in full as CASSHPDGGSTNGQYF.

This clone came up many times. CDR3 DNA, as far as it was read: TGTGCCAGCAGCTTACCGGCGGGGGGTGTAATGAATACG. Protein sequence: CASSLPAGGVMNT. The entire CDR3 is CASSLPAGGVMNTQYF. The rearrangement uses TRBV7-8 and TRBJ2-3, with 8 bases identical to TRBD2. The read terminates 3 residues before the CDR3 end, so the remaining end is supplied by the germline J gene. The V segment lost 2 bases and the J segment 7 bases; nucleotides outside the gene matches: 11. Per germline, CDR1 SGHVS and CDR2 FQNEAQ. The CDR3 loop spans 16 amino acids.

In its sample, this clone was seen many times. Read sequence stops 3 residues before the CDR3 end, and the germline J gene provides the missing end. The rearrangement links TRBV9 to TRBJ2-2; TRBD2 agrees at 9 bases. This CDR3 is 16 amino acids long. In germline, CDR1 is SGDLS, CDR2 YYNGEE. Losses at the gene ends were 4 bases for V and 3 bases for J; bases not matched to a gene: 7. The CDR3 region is CASSPNPSGDTGELFF. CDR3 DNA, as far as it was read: TGTGCCAGCAGCCCTAATCCTAGCGGGGACACCGGGGAG.

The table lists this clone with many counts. The CDR3 sequence: CASSSWREGPGEQFF. The DNA read from the CDR3 is TGCGCCAGCAGCTCCTGGCGGGAGGGCCCCGGTGAG. The chain is built from TRBV5-1 and TRBJ2-1; 9 nucleotides match TRBD2. Read sequence stops 3 residues before the CDR3 end, and the germline J gene provides the missing end. With V trimmed by 3 bases and J by 9 bases, 10 bases remained unmatched. Germline CDR1 SGHRS, CDR2 YFSETQ. The CDR3 consists of 15 residues.

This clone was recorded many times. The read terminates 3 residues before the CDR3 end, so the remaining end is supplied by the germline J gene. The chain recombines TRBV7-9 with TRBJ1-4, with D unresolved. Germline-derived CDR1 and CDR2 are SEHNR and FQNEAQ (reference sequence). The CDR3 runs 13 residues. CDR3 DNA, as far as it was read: TGTGCGGGCAGGCGGGTTTCGAATGAAAAA. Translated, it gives CAGRRVSNEK. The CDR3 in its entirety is CAGRRVSNEKLFF.

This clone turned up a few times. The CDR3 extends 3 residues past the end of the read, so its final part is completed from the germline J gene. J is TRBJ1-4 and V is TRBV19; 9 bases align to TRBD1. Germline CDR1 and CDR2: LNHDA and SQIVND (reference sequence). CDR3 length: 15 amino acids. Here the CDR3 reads CASTSRDRDNSPLFF. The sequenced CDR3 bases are TGTGCCAGTACCAGTCGGGACAGGGATAATTCACCA.

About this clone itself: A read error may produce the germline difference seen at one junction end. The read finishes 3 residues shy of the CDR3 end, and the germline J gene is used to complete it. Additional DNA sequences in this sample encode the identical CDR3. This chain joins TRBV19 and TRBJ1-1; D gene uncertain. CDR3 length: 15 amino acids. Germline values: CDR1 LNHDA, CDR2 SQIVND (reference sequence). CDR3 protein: CASSIDSSMNTEAFF. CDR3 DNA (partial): TGCGCCAGTAGTATAGATAGCAGTATGAACACTGAA.

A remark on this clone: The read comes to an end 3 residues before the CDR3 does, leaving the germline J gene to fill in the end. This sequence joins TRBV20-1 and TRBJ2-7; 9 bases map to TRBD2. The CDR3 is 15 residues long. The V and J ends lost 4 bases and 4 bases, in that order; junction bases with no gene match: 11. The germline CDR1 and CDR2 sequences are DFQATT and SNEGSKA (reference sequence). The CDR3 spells CSATGASGKLYEQYF. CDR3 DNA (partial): TGCAGTGCTACCGGGGCTAGCGGGAAGTTATACGAG.

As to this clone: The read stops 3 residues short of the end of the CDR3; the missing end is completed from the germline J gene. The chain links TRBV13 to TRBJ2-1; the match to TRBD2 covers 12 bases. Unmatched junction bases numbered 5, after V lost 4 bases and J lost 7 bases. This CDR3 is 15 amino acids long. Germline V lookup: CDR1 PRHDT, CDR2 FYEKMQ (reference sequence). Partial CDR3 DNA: TGTGCCAGCAGCTACCGGACTAGCGGGACAAATGAG. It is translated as CASSYRTSGTNE. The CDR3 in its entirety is CASSYRTSGTNEQFF.

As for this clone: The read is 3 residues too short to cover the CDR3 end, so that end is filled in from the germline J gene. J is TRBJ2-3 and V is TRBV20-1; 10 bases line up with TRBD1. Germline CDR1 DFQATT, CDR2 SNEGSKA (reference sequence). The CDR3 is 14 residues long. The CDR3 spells CSAGQGGSNQPQYF. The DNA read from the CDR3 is TGCAGTGCCGGACAGGGGGGTAGCAATCAGCCG.

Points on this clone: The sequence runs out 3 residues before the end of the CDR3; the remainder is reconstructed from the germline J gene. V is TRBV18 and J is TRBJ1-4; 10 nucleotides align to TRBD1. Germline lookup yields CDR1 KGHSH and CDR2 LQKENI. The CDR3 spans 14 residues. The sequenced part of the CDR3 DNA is TGTGCCAGCTCCCCGGGACAGGGGATTTCACCA. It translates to CASSPGQGISP. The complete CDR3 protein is CASSPGQGISPLFF. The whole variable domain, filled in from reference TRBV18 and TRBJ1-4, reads NAGVMQNPRHLVRRRGQEARLRCSPMKGHSHVYWYRQLPEEGLKFMVYLQKENIIDESGMPKERFSAEFPKEGPSILRIQQVVRGDSAAYFCASSPGQGISPLFFGSGTQLSVL.

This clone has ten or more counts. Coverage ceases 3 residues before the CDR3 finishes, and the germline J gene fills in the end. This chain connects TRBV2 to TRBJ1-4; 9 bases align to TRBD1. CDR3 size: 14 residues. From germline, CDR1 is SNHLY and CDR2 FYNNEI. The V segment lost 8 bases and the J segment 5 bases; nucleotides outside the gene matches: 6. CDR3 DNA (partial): TGTGCCAGCTACAGGGGGCAGAGGAATGAAAAA. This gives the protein CASYRGQRNEK. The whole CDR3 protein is CASYRGQRNEKLFF.

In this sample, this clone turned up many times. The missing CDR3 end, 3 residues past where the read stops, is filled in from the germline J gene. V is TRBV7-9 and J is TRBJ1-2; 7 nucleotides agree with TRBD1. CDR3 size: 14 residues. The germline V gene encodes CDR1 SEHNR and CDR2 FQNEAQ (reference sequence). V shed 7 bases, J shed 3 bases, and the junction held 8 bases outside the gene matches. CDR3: CASTPRQGDYGYTF. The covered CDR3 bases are TGTGCCAGCACGCCCCGGCAGGGGGACTATGGC.

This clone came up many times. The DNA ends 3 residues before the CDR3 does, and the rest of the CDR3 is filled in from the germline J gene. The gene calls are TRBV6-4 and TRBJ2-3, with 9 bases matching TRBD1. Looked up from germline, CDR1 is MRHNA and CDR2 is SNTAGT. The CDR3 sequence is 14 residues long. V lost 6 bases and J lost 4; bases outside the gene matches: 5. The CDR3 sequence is CASSPDRGSDTQYF. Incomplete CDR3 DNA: TGTGCCAGCAGCCCCGACAGGGGGTCAGATACG.

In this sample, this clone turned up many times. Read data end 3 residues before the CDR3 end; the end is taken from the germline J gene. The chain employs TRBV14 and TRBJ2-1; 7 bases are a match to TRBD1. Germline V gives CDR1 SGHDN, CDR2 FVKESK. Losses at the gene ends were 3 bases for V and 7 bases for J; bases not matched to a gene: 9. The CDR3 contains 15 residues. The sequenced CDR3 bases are TGTGCCAGCAGCCACCTTGGGACAGCCCGGAATGAG. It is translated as CASSHLGTARNE. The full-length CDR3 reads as CASSHLGTARNEQFF.

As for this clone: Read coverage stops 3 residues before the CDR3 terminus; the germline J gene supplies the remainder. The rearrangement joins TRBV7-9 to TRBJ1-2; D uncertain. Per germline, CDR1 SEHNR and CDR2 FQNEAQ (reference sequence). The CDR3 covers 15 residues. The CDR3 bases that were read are TGTGCCAGCAGTTATAGCGGGAGGGCCGGGGATGAC. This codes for CASSYSGRAGDD. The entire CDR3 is CASSYSGRAGDDYTF.

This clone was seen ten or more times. The DNA read from the CDR3 is TGTGCCAGCAGCTTCCAGGTCACAGATACG. Its protein product is CASSFQVTDT. The entire CDR3 protein is CASSFQVTDTQYF. The chain has TRBV7-3 and TRBJ2-3, with D uncertain. Read sequence stops 3 residues before the CDR3 end, and the germline J gene provides the missing end. Germline CDR1 is SGHTA and CDR2 is FQGTGA. The CDR3 consists of 13 residues. V lost 3 bases to trimming and J lost 2 bases, with 6 bases between them.

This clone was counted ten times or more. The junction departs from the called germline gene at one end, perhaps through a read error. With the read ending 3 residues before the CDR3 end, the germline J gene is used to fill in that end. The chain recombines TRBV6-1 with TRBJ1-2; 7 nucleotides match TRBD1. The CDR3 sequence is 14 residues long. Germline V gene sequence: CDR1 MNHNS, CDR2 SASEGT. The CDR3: CASGDRTGPWGYTF. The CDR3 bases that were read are TGTGCCAGCGGTGATAGGACAGGACCTTGGGGC.